This T cell receptor beta chain was profiled in a study of monozygotic twins with inflammatory bowel disease. Whole-study results and caveats: For repertoire similarity, concordant twins did not differ from discordant twins, possibly because power was limited.

Germline lookup yields CDR1 SEHNR and CDR2 FQNEAQ (reference sequence). This CDR3 spans 17 amino acids. Using eight separate reactions per sample, the authors generated cDNA. TCRdb reprocessed the 5' RACE reads; each CDR3 protein has one entry and no DNA is given. This sample's table reports tens of thousands of distinct CDR3 sequences. On this clonotype itself: Its antigen is unidentified.

The J gene is TRBJ1-2, the V gene TRBV7-9; TCRdb outputs TRBD1, but without DNA this stays unchecked. This TCR was recovered from a human donor with ulcerative colitis or Crohn's disease, or a healthy co-twin of an affected twin (not recorded which). The sequenced sample was blood. The CDR3 loop is CASSSRIGLYERNGYTF.